One and the same sample provided the 14 T cell receptor beta chains below, sequenced in a study of tumor-infiltrating lymphocytes in glioblastoma multiforme. Multiple V-beta primers and a C-beta primer amplified TCRB from RNA. One entry per CDR3 protein results from TCRdb running MiXCR on the multiplex PCR reads. The sample consists of 9,500 to 12,000 distinct CDR3 sequences, around two thirds of them appearing once. The source material was brain tumor tissue. The receptors here all came from a male donor with glioblastoma.

This chain uses TRBV4-1 with TRBJ2-7; TRBD2 agrees at 8 bases. This CDR3 contains 17 residues. V lost 0 bases, J lost 3 bases, and 10 bases stayed unmatched. Per germline, CDR1 MGHRA and CDR2 YSYEKL. CDR3 DNA: TGCGCCAGCAGCCAAGATTCTATGACGGGGGGGAACTACGAGCAGTACTTC. Residues: CASSQDSMTGGNYEQYF.

The chain carries TRBV11-2 and TRBJ1-6, with D unresolved. Trimming removed 3 bases at V and 3 bases at J, with 9 bases between. This CDR3 spans 15 amino acids. From germline, CDR1 is SGHAT and CDR2 FQNNGV. The CDR3 DNA reads as TGTGCCAGCAGCTTGGACGGGAACTATAATTCACCCCTCCACTTT. It specifies CASSLDGNYNSPLHF. The full variable domain, in which reference TRBV11-2 and TRBJ1-6 provide the parts outside the CDR3, is EAGVAQSPRYKIIEKRQSVAFWCNPISGHATLYWYQQILGQGPKLLIQFQNNGVVDDSQLPKDRFSAERLKGVDSTLKIQPAKLEDSAVYLCASSLDGNYNSPLHFGNGTRLTVT.

Concerning this clonotype: The missing conserved phenylalanine or tryptophan at the end of this CDR3 makes a read error likely. The rearrangement joins TRBV10-3 to TRBJ2-7; weak D call: TRBD2 (5 bases). Trimming shortened V by 3 bases and J by 6 bases, and 18 bases separated the two germline ends. CDR1 ENHRY and CDR2 SYGVKD come from the germline V gene. This CDR3 contains 15 residues. Here the CDR3 reads CAISDALVGSGEQYS. The CDR3 DNA follows: TGTGCCATCAGTGATGCACTAGTGGGAAGCGGCGAGCAGTACTCC.

This rearrangement joins TRBV2 to TRBJ1-5; D is unresolved. The CDR3 runs 15 residues. V was trimmed by 5 bases and J by 0 bases, leaving 11 bases between them. Germline lookup yields CDR1 SNHLY and CDR2 FYNNEI. CDR3 amino acids: CASSFLSYSNQPQHF. DNA for the CDR3: TGTGCCAGCAGTTTCCTTTCTTATAGCAATCAGCCCCAGCATTTT. Filled out from reference TRBV2 and TRBJ1-5, the complete variable domain reads EPEVTQTPSHQVTQMGQEVILRCVPISNHLYFYWYRQILGQKVEFLVSFYNNEISEKSEIFDDQFSVERPDGSNFTLKIRSTKLEDSAMYFCASSFLSYSNQPQHFGDGTRLSIL.

As concerns this clonotype: The final CDR3 position lacks the conserved phenylalanine or tryptophan, pointing to a likely read error. The chain joins TRBV5-4 to TRBJ2-7, with D possibly being TRBD1 (6 bases). This CDR3 region has 16 residues. Germline values: CDR1 SGHNT, CDR2 YYREEE (reference sequence). CDR3 loop: CANSFLGHDLSYEQYS. The CDR3 DNA follows: TGTGCCAACAGCTTCCTGGGACACGACCTCTCCTACGAGCAGTACTCA.

For this clonotype: Because the CDR3 is missing its conserved closing phenylalanine or tryptophan, this is likely a read error. The chain has TRBV4-1 and TRBJ1-2; D gene uncertain. The CDR3 extends over 14 amino acids. Germline CDR1 reads MGHRA; CDR2 reads YSYEKL. V shed 2 bases and J shed 6 bases, with 13 bases lying between them. The CDR3 spells CASSQRIWYDGYTL. The CDR3 region has the DNA TGCGCCAGCAGCCAAAGGATATGGTACGATGGCTACACCTTA.

Notes on this clonotype: This CDR3 is missing its conserved last phenylalanine or tryptophan, likely due to a read error. The chain joins TRBV11-2 to TRBJ2-1; D is unclear. From germline, CDR1 is SGHAT and CDR2 FQNNGV. The CDR3 consists of 15 residues. The DNA of the CDR3 is TGTGCCGGCAGCTTAAGACAAGGGCAATACAATGAGCAGTTCTTA. This codes for CAGSLRQGQYNEQFL.

The V and J genes are TRBV11-3 and TRBJ1-2; 10 nucleotides align to TRBD1. The length of the CDR3 is 14 residues. The V gene end was trimmed by 5 bases and the J gene end by 4 bases; junction bases not matched to a gene: 4. CDR1 and CDR2 (germline): SGHNT, YENEEA. The CDR3 here is CASSPGQGGYGYTF. The DNA of the CDR3 is TGTGCCAGCAGCCCTGGACAGGGGGGCTATGGCTACACCTTC.

The chain couples TRBV4-1 to TRBJ1-1; weak D call: TRBD1 (5 bases). Germline CDR1 MGHRA, CDR2 YSYEKL. This CDR3 has 14 residues. V gave up 5 bases and J gave up 5 bases, with 15 bases separating them. The CDR3 spells CASSLAGTPTEAFF. The CDR3 nucleotides are TGCGCCAGCAGCTTGGCCGGGACTCCAACTGAAGCTTTCTTT.

This clonotype came up a few times. One end of the junction fails to match germline, which may point to a read error. The chain has TRBV4-1 and TRBJ2-3; unclear D gene. The CDR3 spans 17 residues. Germline V gene data show CDR1 as MGHRA and CDR2 as YSYEKL. The CDR3 region has the DNA TGCGCCAGAAGCCAAGTTCTTACCCGCCCTGGCACAGATACGCAGTATTTT. Translated: CARSQVLTRPGTDTQYF.

Comments on this clonotype: The junction differs from germline at one of its ends, possibly a read error. V and J are TRBV12-3 or TRBV12-4 and TRBJ1-2; D is ambiguous. The CDR3 extends over 12 amino acids. The CDR3 bases are TGTGTCAGCAGCTCAGCTAACTATGGCTACATCTTC. Translating gives CVSSSANYGYIF.

This clonotype occurred a few times. The V call is TRBV7-8, the J call TRBJ1-4, with 8 bases fitting TRBD1. The ends lost 0 bases at V and 8 bases at J; junction bases unmatched: 11. The CDR3 is 17 residues long. The germline CDR1 and CDR2 sequences are SGHVS and FQNEAQ. This chain's CDR3 is CASSLATSTGEGEKLFF. CDR3 in DNA: TGTGCCAGCAGCTTAGCGACGTCGACAGGGGAGGGAGAAAAACTGTTTTTT.

The chain is built from TRBV11-2 and TRBJ2-1; D is uncertain. Between the trimmed V and J ends, which lost 0 bases and 9 bases, there was a span of 12 bases. The CDR3 length is 14 residues. CDR1 is SGHAT, CDR2 FQNNGV, per germline. CDR3 DNA sequence: TGTGCCAGCAGCTTAGATCGACGGCGTGGTGAGCAGTTCTTC. This codes for CASSLDRRRGEQFF.

This clonotype was observed at least ten times. The rearrangement links TRBV7-9 to TRBJ2-2; possible D gene TRBD1, 6 bases. The CDR3 loop spans 14 amino acids. With 6 bases removed from V and 3 bases from J, the gap between germline ends came to 11 bases. Germline assignment: CDR1 SEHNR and CDR2 FQNEAQ (reference sequence). The CDR3 bases are TGTGCCAGCAGGCCCGCAGGGGACACCGGGGAGCTGTTTTTT. The encoded protein is CASRPAGDTGELFF. The full variable domain, with the rest looked up from reference TRBV7-9 and TRBJ2-2, is DTGVSQNPRHKITKRGQNVTFRCDPISEHNRLYWYRQTLGQGPEFLTYFQNEAQLEKSRLLSDRFSAERPKGSFSTLEIQRTEQGDSAMYLCASRPAGDTGELFFGEGSRLTVL.